This T cell receptor beta chain was identified in a study of T cell changes during pregnancy in multiple sclerosis. On this clone itself: A read error may produce the germline difference seen at one junction end.

This table comes from immunoSEQ multiplex PCR, and its TCRdb copy is limited to in-frame clones, with some not included. The table has about 110,000 clones, under 95% seen once; the top ten hold 1.5% to 2%. The TCR sequence derives from a female donor with multiple sclerosis, enrolled in a pregnancy study. The sample here was peripheral blood, taken before pregnancy.

CDR3 sequence: CASSILFGQDIMATAF. The CDR3 nucleotides are TGTGCCAGTAGTATATTATTTGGACAGGATATTATGGCTACAGCCTTC. The chain combines TRBV19 with TRBJ1-2; 7 nucleotides match TRBD1. CDR3 length: 16 residues. Germline CDR1 LNHDA, CDR2 SQIVND (reference sequence).